This entry lists 2 T cell receptor beta chains sequenced from one sample in a study of blood T cell repertoires in COVID-19. Some clones are missing from TCRdb's copy, which holds only in-frame ones; the method was immunoSEQ multiplex PCR. This sample has under 200,000 clones, with roughly 80% found just once. The sequenced sample was PBMCs or T cells enriched from blood (not recorded which). The origin of the receptors is a woman aged 60-75 years who had recovered from COVID-19.

This sequence joins TRBV13 and TRBJ1-2; 8 bases agree with TRBD1. The CDR3 totals 15 residues. V shed 5 bases, J shed 2 bases, and the junction held 7 bases outside the gene matches. Germline CDR1 reads PRHDT; CDR2 reads FYEKMQ (reference sequence). The CDR3 sequence is CASSLGTGANYGYTF. DNA for the CDR3: TGTGCCAGCAGCCTCGGGACAGGCGCAAACTATGGCTACACCTTC.

This rearrangement joins TRBV19 to TRBJ2-1, with D maybe TRBD2 (6 bases). The CDR3 spans 15 residues. Trimming cost V 0 bases and J 5 bases, with 11 bases left between them. CDR1 is LNHDA, CDR2 SQIVND, per germline (reference sequence). The CDR3 coding sequence is TGTGCCAGTAGTATAGAAGCGGACTACAACAATGAGCAGTTCTTC. It yields the protein CASSIEADYNNEQFF.